This TCR beta chain was documented in a study of T cells in narcolepsy. Study in general: Healthy controls were enrolled alongside patients with narcolepsy type 1 or type 2.

The table came from immunoSEQ multiplex PCR; TCRdb's copy has only in-frame clones and leaves some out. The repertoire holds approximately 25,000 clones, just under 85% seen once, with roughly 0.76% in the top ten. A remark on this clone: Its antigen is as yet unknown.

This CDR3 is built from 15 residues. Germline-derived CDR1 and CDR2 are WSHSY and SAAADI. V was clipped by 5 bases and J by 1 base, with 12 bases between them. Study-wide points: Autoreactive clone sequences were missing from some blood memory CD4+ repertoires. Same-patient CSF and blood CD4+ T cell clonotypes included HCRT-specific and TRIB2-specific autoreactive ones. Reportedly, autoreactive clonotypes were serially detected in patients' blood but not controls'.

Material for sequencing was CD45RA- memory CD4+ T cells from PBMCs. The gene calls are TRBV10-2 and TRBJ1-5, with D tentatively TRBD1 (6 bases). This receptor was taken from a human donor with narcolepsy. DNA of the CDR3: TGCGCCAGCAGTCACAACGGACAGAGCAATCAGCCCCAGCATTTT. This sequence encodes CASSHNGQSNQPQHF.